This T cell receptor (beta chain) was sequenced during a study of cytotoxic CD8 clonotypes in ibrutinib-treated CLL. Across the whole study: Response material was collected after a median about 11 months of treatment, range 6 to 36. Whole-study results and caveats: Clonality climbed at ibrutinib response, then dropped toward baseline at progression. While tracking circulating CD8+ T-cell counts, baseline clonality exceeded that of age-matched healthy donors. Samples were collected at differing times from sustained-remission and progressing patients.

The table lists this clone with a few counts. Its antigen is undetermined. Assay: immunoSEQ multiplex PCR; the TCRdb copy retains only in-frame clones and omits some. Of 150,000 to 200,000 clones listed, approximately 91% are singletons. J gave up 2 bases and V 6 bases, and 7 bases lay outside the gene matches. CDR1 and CDR2 from the germline V gene are MNHNS and SASEGT. CDR3 size: 14 residues. The sequence was obtained from a human donor with chronic lymphocytic leukemia. The source material was PBMCs, sampled at disease progression, from a patient treated with ibrutinib. The chain is built from TRBV6-1 and TRBJ2-7; 7 nucleotides match TRBD1. This CDR3 reads CASSPDRVPYEQYF. As DNA, the CDR3 is TGTGCCAGCAGCCCCGACAGGGTTCCCTACGAGCAGTACTTC.